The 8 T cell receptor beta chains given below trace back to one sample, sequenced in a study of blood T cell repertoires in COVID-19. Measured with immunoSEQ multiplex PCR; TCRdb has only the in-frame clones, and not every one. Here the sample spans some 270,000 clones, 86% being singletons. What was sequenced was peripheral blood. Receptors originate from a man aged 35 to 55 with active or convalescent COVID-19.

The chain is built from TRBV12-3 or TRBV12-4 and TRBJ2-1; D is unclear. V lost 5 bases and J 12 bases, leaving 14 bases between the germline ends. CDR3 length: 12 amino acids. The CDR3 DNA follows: TGTGCCAGCAGTCTAACTGGCGGTGGGCAGTTCTTC. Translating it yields CASSLTGGGQFF.

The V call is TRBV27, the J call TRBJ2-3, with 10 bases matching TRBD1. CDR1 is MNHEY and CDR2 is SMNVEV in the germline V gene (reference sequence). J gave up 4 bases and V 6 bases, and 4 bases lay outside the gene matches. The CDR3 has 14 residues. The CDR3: CASRRQGASDTQYF. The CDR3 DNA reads TGTGCCAGCAGAAGACAGGGGGCTTCAGATACGCAGTATTTT.

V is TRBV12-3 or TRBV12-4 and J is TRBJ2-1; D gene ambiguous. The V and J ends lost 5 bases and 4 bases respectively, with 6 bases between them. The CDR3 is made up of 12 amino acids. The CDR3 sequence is CASSPPYNEQFF. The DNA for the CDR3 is TGTGCCAGCAGTCCCCCTTACAATGAGCAGTTCTTC.

The CDR3 DNA follows: TGTGCCAGCAGTCCCTCCGGGACAGGGGTCACCGGGGAGCTGTTTTTT. This translates into CASSPSGTGVTGELFF. V gene TRBV27 combines with J gene TRBJ2-2; TRBD1 matches at 10 bases. CDR1 and CDR2 (germline): MNHEY, SMNVEV (reference sequence). The CDR3 length is 16 residues. V gave up 5 bases and J gave up 4 bases; unmatched junction bases: 7.

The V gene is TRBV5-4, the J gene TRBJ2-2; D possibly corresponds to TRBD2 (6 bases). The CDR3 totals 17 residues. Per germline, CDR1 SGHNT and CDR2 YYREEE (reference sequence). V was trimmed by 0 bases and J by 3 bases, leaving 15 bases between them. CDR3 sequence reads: CASSLGTGVLDTGELFF. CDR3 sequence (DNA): TGTGCCAGCAGCTTGGGGACGGGAGTATTAGACACCGGGGAGCTGTTTTTT.

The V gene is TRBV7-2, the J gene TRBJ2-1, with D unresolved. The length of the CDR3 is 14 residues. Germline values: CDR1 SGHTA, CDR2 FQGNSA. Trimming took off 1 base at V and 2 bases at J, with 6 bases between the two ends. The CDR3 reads CASSLESAYNEQFF. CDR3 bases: TGTGCCAGCAGCTTAGAAAGCGCCTACAATGAGCAGTTCTTC.

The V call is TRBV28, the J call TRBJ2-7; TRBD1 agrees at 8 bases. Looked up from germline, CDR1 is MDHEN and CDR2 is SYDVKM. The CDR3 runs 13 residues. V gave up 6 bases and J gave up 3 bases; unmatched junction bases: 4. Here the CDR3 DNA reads TGTGCCAGCAGCCCGACAGGGGTCTACGAGCAGTACTTC. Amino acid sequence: CASSPTGVYEQYF.

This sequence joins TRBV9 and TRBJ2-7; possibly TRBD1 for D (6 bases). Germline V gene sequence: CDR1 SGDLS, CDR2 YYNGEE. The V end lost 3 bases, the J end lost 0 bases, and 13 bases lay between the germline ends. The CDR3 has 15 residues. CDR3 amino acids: CASSAGDRSSYEQYF. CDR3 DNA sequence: TGTGCCAGCAGCGCAGGAGACAGGAGCTCCTACGAGCAGTACTTC. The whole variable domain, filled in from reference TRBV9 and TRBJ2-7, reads DSGVTQTPKHLITATGQRVTLRCSPRSGDLSVYWYQQSLDQGLQFLIQYYNGEERAKGNILERFSAQQFPDLHSELNLSSLELGDSALYFCASSAGDRSSYEQYFGPGTRLTVT.